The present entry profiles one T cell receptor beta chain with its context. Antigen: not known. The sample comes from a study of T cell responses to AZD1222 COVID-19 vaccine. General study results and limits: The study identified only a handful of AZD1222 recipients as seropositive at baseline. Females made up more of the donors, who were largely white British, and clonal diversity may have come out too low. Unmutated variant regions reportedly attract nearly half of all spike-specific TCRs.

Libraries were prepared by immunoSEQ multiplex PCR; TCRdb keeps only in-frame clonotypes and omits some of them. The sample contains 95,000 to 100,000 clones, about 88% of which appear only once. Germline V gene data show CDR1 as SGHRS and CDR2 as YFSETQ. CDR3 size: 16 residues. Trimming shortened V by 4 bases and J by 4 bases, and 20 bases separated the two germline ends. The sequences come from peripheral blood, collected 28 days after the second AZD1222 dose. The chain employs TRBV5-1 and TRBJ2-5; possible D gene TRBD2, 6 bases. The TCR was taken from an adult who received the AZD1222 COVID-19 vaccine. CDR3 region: CASSETTSSAPETQYF. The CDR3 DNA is TGCGCCAGCAGCGAAACGACTAGTAGCGCCCCAGAGACCCAGTACTTC. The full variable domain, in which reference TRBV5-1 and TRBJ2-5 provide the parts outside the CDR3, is KAGVTQTPRYLIKTRGQQVTLSCSPISGHRSVSWYQQTPGQGLQFLFEYFSETQRNKGNFPGRFSGRQFSNSRSEMNVSTLELGDSALYLCASSETTSSAPETQYFGPGTRLLVL.